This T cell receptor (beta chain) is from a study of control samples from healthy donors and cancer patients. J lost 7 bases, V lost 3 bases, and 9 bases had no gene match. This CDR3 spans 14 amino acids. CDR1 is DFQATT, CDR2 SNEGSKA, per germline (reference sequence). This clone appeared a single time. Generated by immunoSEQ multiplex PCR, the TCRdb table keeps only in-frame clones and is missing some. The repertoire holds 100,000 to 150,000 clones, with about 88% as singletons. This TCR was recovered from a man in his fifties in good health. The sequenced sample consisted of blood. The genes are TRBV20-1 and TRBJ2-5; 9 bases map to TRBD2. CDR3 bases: TGCAGTGCTAGTTTGGCGGGGGGGTCGGTGACCCAGTACTTC. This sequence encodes CSASLAGGSVTQYF.